This T cell receptor beta chain emerged from a study of CXCR3-negative and CXCR3-positive naive CD8 T cells. With 300,000 cells each, the CD8+ T cell subsets were individually sorted in triplicate. Study-wide results and limits: Much lower diversity was found in memory CD8+ cells, while both naive subsets had comparably high diversity. CXCR3-positive naive cells carried more hydrophobic TRB CDR3s than CXCR3-negative ones. Once cells were cryopreserved, CXCR3 expression went down partly, and most assays used fresh PBMCs.

TRB cDNA libraries were made by UMI-labeled 5' RACE. TCRdb reprocessed the 5' RACE reads, keeping one entry per CDR3 protein, no DNA. The specimen's table records some 150,000 distinct CDR3 sequences. On this clonotype itself: Its specificity is not known.

The CDR3 runs 15 residues. Germline assignment: CDR1 SGHTA and CDR2 FQGTGA. Sequencing was done on a sample of naive CXCR3+ CD8+ T cells from blood. As for subset: CD45RO-CCR7+CD27+CD95- naive CD8+ T cells expressing CXCR3 (TNR3+). The V gene is TRBV7-3, the J gene TRBJ2-1. This sequence originates from a human donor in good health. Some clones in this sample may be carry-over from other donors' samples. CDR3 sequence: CASSPRQISYNEQFF.